Shown below are 24 T cell receptor beta chains from a single sample sequenced in a study of blood T cells in healthy people across ages (dated by TCRdb to the mid-2010s). Library preparation used 5' RACE. Instrument used: Illumina HiSeq 2500. A second PCR of roughly 6 to 12 cycles was performed with a sample-barcoded 5' primer and a J-beta primer mix. TCRdb cleaned the public reads at Q25 with fastp, built clones with MiXCR and kept in-frame beta chains. Every distinct CDR3 protein forms one entry, paired with its most common genes and DNA. The sample data list about 830,000 distinct CDR3 sequences, and about 59% of these were observed just once. The leading ten clones occupy around a quarter of the sample. Input material: blood. The origin of the receptors is a man between 25 and 39 years old in good health.

This chain links TRBV6-2 or TRBV6-3 with TRBJ2-1; 12 nucleotides match TRBD2. This CDR3 is 17 amino acids long. The V gene end was trimmed by 2 bases and the J gene end by 4 bases; junction bases not matched to a gene: 6. Germline V gene lookup returns CDR1 MNHEY and CDR2 SVGEGT. CDR3: CASSYNLAGGMYNEQFF. The CDR3, as DNA: TGTGCCAGCAGTTACAATCTAGCGGGGGGGATGTACAATGAGCAGTTCTTC.

To note about this clonotype: A much larger clone differs by one base, so this may be a read error. The CDR3 region is CASSLVVQRQESQYF. As DNA, the CDR3 is TGCGCCAGCAGCTTGGTTGTGCAGAGACAAGAGAGCCAGTACTTC. The rearrangement uses TRBV5-1 and TRBJ2-5; D gene uncertain. Germline V gene data show CDR1 as SGHRS and CDR2 as YFSETQ. The CDR3 runs to 15 residues.

This chain's CDR3 is CASSLSGPETQYF. The CDR3 DNA reads TGTGCCAGCAGTTTATCAGGACCGGAGACCCAGTACTTC. The chain carries TRBV12-3 or TRBV12-4 and TRBJ2-7; no firm D call. Near its end, the DNA agrees better with TRBJ2-5, so the J call may be wrong. This CDR3 comprises 13 residues.

The rearrangement joins TRBV9 to TRBJ2-7; D could derive from TRBD1 or TRBD2 (5 bases each). The CDR3 runs to 15 residues. The germline CDR1 and CDR2 sequences are SGDLS and YYNGEE. Trimming removed 2 bases at V and 2 bases at J, with 14 bases between. DNA of the CDR3: TGTGCCAGCAGCGTCACCGGGACCGCTCCCTACGAGCAGTACTTC. Its protein is CASSVTGTAPYEQYF.

The V call is TRBV28, the J call TRBJ1-2; no clear D gene. Trimming removed 3 bases at V and 8 bases at J, with 10 bases between. CDR1 and CDR2 (germline): MDHEN, SYDVKM. This CDR3 spans 12 amino acids. DNA for the CDR3: TGTGCCAGCAGTTTTGAAGGATCCGGCTACACCTTC. Residues: CASSFEGSGYTF.

The chain employs TRBV4-3 and TRBJ2-1; maybe TRBD1 (5 bases). This CDR3 spans 15 amino acids. V was pared by 6 bases and J by 0 bases, with 12 bases between. The germline gives CDR1 LGHNA, CDR2 YSLEER. CDR3 nucleotide sequence: TGCGCCAGCAGGCTGACAGATAACTCCTACAATGAGCAGTTCTTC. It specifies CASRLTDNSYNEQFF.

The chain has TRBV27 and TRBJ2-1; D unclear. Trimming stripped 2 bases from V and 7 bases from J, with 18 bases between. The CDR3 totals 16 residues. Germline V CDR1 and CDR2: MNHEY, SMNVEV (reference sequence). This CDR3 reads CASSLALLGPRNEQFF. As DNA, the CDR3 is TGTGCCAGCAGTTTAGCCCTTCTAGGGCCCCGGAATGAGCAGTTCTTC.

The sample holds a few counts of this clonotype. This sequence joins TRBV5-1 and TRBJ2-7; 7 nucleotides line up with TRBD1. Trimming cost V 2 bases and J 6 bases; bases outside gene matches: 5. This CDR3 comprises 13 residues. From germline, CDR1 is SGHRS and CDR2 YFSETQ. The CDR3 sequence: CASSLGGFLEQYF. CDR3 in DNA: TGCGCCAGCAGCTTAGGGGGCTTCCTCGAGCAGTACTTC. The variable domain in full, with the rest retrieved from reference TRBV5-1 and TRBJ2-7, is KAGVTQTPRYLIKTRGQQVTLSCSPISGHRSVSWYQQTPGQGLQFLFEYFSETQRNKGNFPGRFSGRQFSNSRSEMNVSTLELGDSALYLCASSLGGFLEQYFGPGTRLTVT.

In its sample, this clonotype was seen a few times. The V call is TRBV4-2, the J call TRBJ2-1; TRBD2 matches 7 bases. Trimming at V came to 1 base and at J to 4 bases, leaving 10 bases not matched to a gene. Germline V gene data show CDR1 as LGHNA and CDR2 as YNFKEQ. The CDR3 has 17 residues. CDR3 region: CASSQVSVLAEYNEQFF. The CDR3 nucleotides are TGTGCCAGCAGCCAAGTTTCGGTGCTAGCGGAATACAATGAGCAGTTCTTC.

A single count supports this clonotype. The CDR3 coding sequence is TGCGCCAGCAGCCCTGGTGGAGGTTTCTCCTACGAGCAGTACTTC. Its translation: CASSPGGGFSYEQYF. This sequence joins TRBV4-3 and TRBJ2-7; possible D gene TRBD2, 5 bases. V dropped 4 bases and J dropped 0 bases, with 13 bases sitting between them. CDR3 length: 15 residues. CDR1 and CDR2 (germline): LGHNA, YSLEER.

The V gene is TRBV9, the J gene TRBJ2-3; TRBD1 or TRBD2 may be the D gene (6 bases each). The V and J ends lost 0 bases and 2 bases respectively, with 10 bases between them. Germline assignment: CDR1 SGDLS and CDR2 YYNGEE. This CDR3 has 15 amino acids. CDR3 amino acids: CASSVGGAVTDTQYF. Here the CDR3 DNA reads TGTGCCAGCAGCGTAGGGGGGGCGGTCACAGATACGCAGTATTTT.

The V call is TRBV19, the J call TRBJ2-5; 8 bases agree with TRBD2. The J call could be wrong; TRBJ2-7 is a better fit for the DNA end. The CDR3 has 13 amino acids. Germline CDR1 LNHDA, CDR2 SQIVND (reference sequence). The CDR3 DNA sequence: TGTGCCAGTAGTATCACTAGCGGATACGAGCAGTACTTC. It yields the protein CASSITSGYEQYF.

This clonotype was picked up a small number of times. The genes are TRBV5-1 and TRBJ2-5; 9 bases agree with TRBD2. The DNA end is a closer match to TRBJ2-7, so the J assignment may be wrong. From germline, CDR1 is SGHRS and CDR2 YFSETQ. The CDR3 extends over 15 amino acids. DNA for the CDR3: TGCGCCAGCAGCTTGTCGGCGGGGGGGCCTAACGAGCAGTACTTC. It specifies CASSLSAGGPNEQYF.

On this clonotype itself: A read error may produce the germline difference seen at one junction end. The chain employs TRBV3-1 and TRBJ2-1, with D maybe TRBD2 (6 bases). Germline loops: CDR1 LGHDT, CDR2 YNNKEL (reference sequence). The length of the CDR3 is 15 residues. The CDR3 is CASSQGDSSYKEQFF. The CDR3 nucleotides are TGTGCCAGCAGCCAAGGGGACTCCTCCTACAAGGAGCAGTTCTTC.

The chain recombines TRBV27 with TRBJ2-3; no clear D gene. The CDR3 has 13 amino acids. The germline CDR1 and CDR2 sequences are MNHEY and SMNVEV (reference sequence). V was shortened by 4 bases and J by 2 bases, with 7 bases between the two germline ends. Written as DNA, the CDR3 is TGTGCCAGCAGTTCAATGGACACAGATACGCAGTATTTT. It translates to CASSSMDTDTQYF.

This clonotype was seen just once. V is TRBV12-3 or TRBV12-4 and J is TRBJ2-3, with 7 bases lining up with TRBD1. This CDR3 spans 15 amino acids. With 4 bases clipped from V and 0 bases from J, the junction kept 4 bases outside the gene matches. The CDR3 DNA sequence: TGTGCCAGCAGTTACAGGGGTATTAGCACAGATACGCAGTATTTT. It is translated as CASSYRGISTDTQYF.

This chain links TRBV20-1 with TRBJ2-1, with 8 bases aligning to TRBD1. This CDR3 has 16 residues. Germline-derived CDR1 and CDR2 are DFQATT and SNEGSKA (reference sequence). Trimming took 1 base from V and 9 from J; bases not matched to a gene: 14. For the CDR3, the DNA is TGCAGTGCTAGAGGTGGGGAGCTGGACAGGGCAATTGAGCAGTTCTTC. Translation: CSARGGELDRAIEQFF.

For the CDR3, the DNA is TGTGCCATCAGTGAATGGGGCACAGCTAACTATGGCTACACCTTC. Its protein is CAISEWGTANYGYTF. The V call is TRBV10-3, the J call TRBJ1-2; the D gene is possibly TRBD1 (5 bases). Trimming stripped 3 bases from V and 0 bases from J, with 11 bases between. The CDR3 covers 15 residues. Germline V gene sequence: CDR1 ENHRY, CDR2 SYGVKD.

The chain recombines TRBV29-1 with TRBJ2-1; the D is unclear. Germline lookup yields CDR1 SQVTM and CDR2 ANQGSEA. Trimming took 4 bases from V and 8 from J, leaving 9 bases between them. The CDR3 runs 11 residues. The CDR3 DNA sequence: TGCAGCGTTGCTCTGGAAGATGAGCAGTTCTTC. It yields the protein CSVALEDEQFF.

This rearrangement joins TRBV20-1 to TRBJ2-7; 14 nucleotides agree with TRBD2. This CDR3 is built from 14 residues. Germline CDR1 and CDR2: DFQATT and SNEGSKA (reference sequence). V was pared by 2 bases and J by 5 bases, with 2 bases of the junction left unmatched. Here the CDR3 DNA reads TGCAGTGCTAGAAAGGGACTAGCGGGGGACGAGCAGTACTTC. It translates to CSARKGLAGDEQYF.

The chain joins TRBV12-3 or TRBV12-4 to TRBJ1-5; D is undetermined. The V end lost 2 bases, the J end lost 7 bases, and 9 bases lay between the germline ends. CDR3 length equals 13 residues. CDR3 bases: TGTGCCAGCAGTTTATGGGCAGGCCAGCCCCAGCATTTT. Translated: CASSLWAGQPQHF.

The count of this clonotype is one. This chain joins TRBV2 and TRBJ2-5; TRBD1 agrees at 7 bases. This CDR3 comprises 14 residues. Germline V lookup: CDR1 SNHLY, CDR2 FYNNEI. V lost 7 bases and J lost 4; bases outside the gene matches: 9. For the CDR3, the DNA is TGTGCCAGCACGACAGGGTGGGGTCGAGAGACCCAGTACTTC. As protein: CASTTGWGRETQYF.

This clonotype has just a few counts. The gene calls are TRBV5-5 and TRBJ1-1; TRBD1 is a possible D gene (6 bases). V was trimmed by 4 bases and J by 3 bases, leaving 16 bases between them. CDR3 size: 15 residues. In germline, CDR1 is SGHKS, CDR2 YYEKEE (reference sequence). CDR3 loop: CASSRRGGADTEAFF. The DNA of the CDR3 is TGTGCCAGCAGCCGACGGGGGGGCGCGGACACTGAAGCTTTCTTT.

The chain employs TRBV20-1 and TRBJ2-3; no reliable D call. Trimming removed 5 bases at V and 4 bases at J, with 7 bases between. Germline CDR1 and CDR2: DFQATT and SNEGSKA (reference sequence). This CDR3 comprises 11 residues. CDR3 amino acids: CSAVGSDTQYF. CDR3 DNA: TGCAGTGCTGTCGGTTCAGATACGCAGTATTTT.